The T cell receptor (beta chain) described here comes from a study of T cell responses to AZD1222 COVID-19 vaccine. Findings of the study overall: The donors showed a predominance of white British ancestry and of females, with possible underestimation of clonal diversity.

Sequenced by immunoSEQ multiplex PCR; TCRdb stores in-frame clones only, minus some. The sample yields around 94,000 clones, around nine tenths seen once. Concerning this clone: Its antigen is unknown.

The CDR3 spans 13 residues. V lost 6 bases, J lost 4 bases, and 4 bases stayed unmatched. This chain joins TRBV12-3 or TRBV12-4 and TRBJ1-2; 8 bases map to TRBD1. This sample comprised peripheral blood, obtained on day 0 of AZD1222 vaccination. The TCR comes from an adult in good health. CDR3 sequence: CASSSGQAYGYTF. The CDR3 DNA reads TGTGCCAGCAGCTCGGGACAGGCCTATGGCTACACCTTC.